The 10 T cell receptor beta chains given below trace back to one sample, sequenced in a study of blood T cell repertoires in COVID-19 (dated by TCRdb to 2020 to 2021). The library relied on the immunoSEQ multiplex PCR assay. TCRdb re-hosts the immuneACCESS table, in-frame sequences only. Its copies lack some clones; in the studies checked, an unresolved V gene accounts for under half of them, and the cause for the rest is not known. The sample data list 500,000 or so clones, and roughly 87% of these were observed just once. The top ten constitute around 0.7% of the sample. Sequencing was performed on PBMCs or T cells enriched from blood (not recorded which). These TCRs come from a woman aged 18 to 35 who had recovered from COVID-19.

CDR3 region: CASSPKVEGGTNEKLFF. The DNA of the CDR3 is TGTGCCAGCTCACCAAAGGTGGAAGGGGGAACTAATGAAAAACTGTTTTTT. The chain combines TRBV18 with TRBJ1-4, with D perhaps TRBD1 (6 bases). CDR3 size: 17 residues. Germline values: CDR1 KGHSH, CDR2 LQKENI. The V end was cut by 2 bases, the J end by 1 base, with 14 bases between.

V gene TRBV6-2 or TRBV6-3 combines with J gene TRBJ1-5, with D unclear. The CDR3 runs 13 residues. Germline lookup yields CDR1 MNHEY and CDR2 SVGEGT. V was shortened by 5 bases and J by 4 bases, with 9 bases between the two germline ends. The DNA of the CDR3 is TGTGCCAGCAGTCTCCTCGTTAATCAGCCCCAGCATTTT. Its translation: CASSLLVNQPQHF.

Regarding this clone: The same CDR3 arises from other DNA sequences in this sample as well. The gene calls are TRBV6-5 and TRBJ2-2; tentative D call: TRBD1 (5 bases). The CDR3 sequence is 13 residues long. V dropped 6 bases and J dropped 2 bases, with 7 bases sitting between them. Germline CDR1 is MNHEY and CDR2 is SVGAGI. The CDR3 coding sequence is TGTGCCAGCAGAAGGGGTAACACCGGGGAGCTGTTTTTT. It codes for CASRRGNTGELFF.

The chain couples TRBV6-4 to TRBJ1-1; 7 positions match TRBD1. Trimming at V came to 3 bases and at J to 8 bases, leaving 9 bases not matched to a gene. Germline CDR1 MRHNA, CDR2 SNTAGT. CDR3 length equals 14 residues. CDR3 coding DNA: TGTGCCAGCAGTGAGTCCGGGACAGACGAGGAAGCTTTCTTT. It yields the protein CASSESGTDEEAFF.

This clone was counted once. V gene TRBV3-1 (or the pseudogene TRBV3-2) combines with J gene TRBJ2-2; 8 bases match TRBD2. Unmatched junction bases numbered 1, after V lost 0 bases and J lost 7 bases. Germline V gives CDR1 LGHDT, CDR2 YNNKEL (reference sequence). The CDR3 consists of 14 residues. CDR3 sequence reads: CASSQELAVGELFF. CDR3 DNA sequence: TGTGCCAGCAGCCAAGAACTAGCGGTCGGGGAGCTGTTTTTT.

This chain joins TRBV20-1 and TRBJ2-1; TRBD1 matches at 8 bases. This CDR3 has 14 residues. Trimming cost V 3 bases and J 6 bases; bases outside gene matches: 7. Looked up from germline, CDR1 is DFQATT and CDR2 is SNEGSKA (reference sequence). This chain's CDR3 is CSASLDRESNEQFF. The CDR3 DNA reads TGCAGTGCTAGTTTGGACAGGGAGAGCAATGAGCAGTTCTTC.

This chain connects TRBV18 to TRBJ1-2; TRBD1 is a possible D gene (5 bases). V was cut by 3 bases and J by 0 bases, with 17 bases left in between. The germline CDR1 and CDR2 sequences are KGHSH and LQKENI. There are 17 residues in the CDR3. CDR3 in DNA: TGTGCCAGCTCACCGGGAGGACACCCACTCACTAACTATGGCTACACCTTC. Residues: CASSPGGHPLTNYGYTF.

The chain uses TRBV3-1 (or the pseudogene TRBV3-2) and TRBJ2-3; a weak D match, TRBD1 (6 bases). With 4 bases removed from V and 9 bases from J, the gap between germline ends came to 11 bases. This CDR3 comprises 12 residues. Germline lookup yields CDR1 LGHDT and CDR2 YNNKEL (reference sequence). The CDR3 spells CASSPQGQTQYF. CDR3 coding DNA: TGTGCCAGCAGCCCCCAGGGACAAACGCAGTATTTT.

DNA for the CDR3: TGTGCCAGCGCGGGACTGCAGGACACTGAAGCTTTCTTT. It yields the protein CASAGLQDTEAFF. V and J are TRBV2 and TRBJ1-1, with a weak D call TRBD1 (5 bases). The CDR3 covers 13 residues. V was shortened by 8 bases and J by 3 bases, with 13 bases between the two germline ends. Germline values: CDR1 SNHLY, CDR2 FYNNEI.

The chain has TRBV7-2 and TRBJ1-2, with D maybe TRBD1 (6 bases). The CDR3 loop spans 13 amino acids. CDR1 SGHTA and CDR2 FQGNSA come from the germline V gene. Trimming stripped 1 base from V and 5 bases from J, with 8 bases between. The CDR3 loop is CASSLGTAYGYTF. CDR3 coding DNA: TGTGCCAGCAGCTTAGGGACAGCATATGGCTACACCTTC.